This TCR beta chain appears in the sequencing data of a study of CD8+ T cells in alopecia areata. Germline CDR1 and CDR2: SGHAT and FQNNGV. CDR3 length: 14 residues. Trimming at V came to 8 bases and at J to 3 bases, leaving 6 bases not matched to a gene. cDNA serving as the sequencing template came from extracted, reverse transcribed RNA. Clones were sequenced by immunoSEQ multiplex PCR, and TCRdb holds only the in-frame ones, with some missing. The sample includes roughly 200,000 clones, around 63% of them seen just once. This clonotype originated in a human donor with alopecia areata. Sample: CD4+ T cells sorted from blood, taken at week 0. The chain joins TRBV11-2 to TRBJ2-1; TRBD2 agrees at 8 bases. CDR3 sequence reads: CASSRSGDYNEQFF. In DNA, the CDR3 is TGTGCCAGCTCGCGTAGCGGGGACTACAATGAGCAGTTCTTC.